A single sample gave rise to the 11 T cell receptor beta chains below, sequenced in a study of T cell responses to AZD1222 COVID-19 vaccine. Produced via immunoSEQ multiplex PCR; TCRdb's table is partial and in-frame only. Seen here are around 100,000 clones, around nine tenths observed once, and the top ten hold 1.5% to 2%. The sample here was peripheral blood, taken on day 0 of AZD1222 vaccination. The receptors were sampled from an adult in good health.

CDR3 bases: TGTGCCAGCCACCTCGGGACAGACAAAAAATATGGCTACACCTTC. Protein sequence: CASHLGTDKKYGYTF. The V call is TRBV27, the J call TRBJ1-2; 7 nucleotides match TRBD1. The germline CDR1 and CDR2 sequences are MNHEY and SMNVEV (reference sequence). There are 15 residues in the CDR3. With V trimmed by 8 bases and J by 5 bases, 14 bases remained unmatched.

The rearrangement joins TRBV4-1 to TRBJ2-1, with TRBD1 matching 11 bases. Germline trimming cut 8 bases from V and 4 bases from J; bases unmatched to any gene: 4. The CDR3 sequence is 14 residues long. CDR1 is MGHRA, CDR2 YSYEKL, per germline. The CDR3 bases are TGCGCCAGCCAGGACAGGGGGCAATACAATGAGCAGTTCTTC. It codes for CASQDRGQYNEQFF.

The chain joins TRBV6-5 to TRBJ1-3; D uncertain. The CDR3 is 15 residues long. Looked up from germline, CDR1 is MNHEY and CDR2 is SVGAGI. The V end lost 2 bases, the J end lost 4 bases, and 12 bases lay between the germline ends. As DNA, the CDR3 is TGTGCCAGCAGTTACGGCAGGCTAGGAGGAAACACCATATATTTT. Its protein product is CASSYGRLGGNTIYF.

The chain joins TRBV7-9 to TRBJ2-7; 10 bases fit TRBD2. CDR3 length: 15 amino acids. V lost 5 bases, J lost 1 base, and 5 bases stayed unmatched. Germline CDR1 and CDR2: SEHNR and FQNEAQ (reference sequence). CDR3 bases: TGTGCCAGCAGCCACGGACTAGCGGTTTCCTACGAGCAGTACTTC. Protein: CASSHGLAVSYEQYF.

This clone was counted between two and nine times. V and J are TRBV28 and TRBJ1-5; 11 bases line up with TRBD1. The CDR3 loop spans 15 amino acids. J lost 8 bases, V lost 8 bases, and 11 bases had no gene match. Germline loops: CDR1 MDHEN, CDR2 SYDVKM. CDR3 sequence (DNA): TGTGCCAGCTGGGGACAGGGGGATTCTAGTAAGCCCCAGCATTTT. It specifies CASWGQGDSSKPQHF.

The chain recombines TRBV5-6 with TRBJ2-2; D may be TRBD1 (6 bases). This CDR3 has 14 amino acids. V was pared by 4 bases and J by 4 bases, with 11 bases between. Germline CDR1 SGHDT, CDR2 YYEEEE. Written as DNA, the CDR3 is TGTGCCAGCAGCAACAGGGTTGGCACCGGGGAGCTGTTTTTT. It specifies CASSNRVGTGELFF.

This rearrangement joins TRBV6-5 to TRBJ2-7, with TRBD2 matching 8 bases. Germline CDR1 is MNHEY and CDR2 is SVGAGI. Unmatched junction bases numbered 4, after V lost 0 bases and J lost 3 bases. The CDR3 has 15 residues. The CDR3 here is CASSYSATSDYEQYF. The CDR3 region has the DNA TGTGCCAGCAGTTACTCAGCGACTAGCGACTACGAGCAGTACTTC.

The chain employs TRBV27 and TRBJ2-5; 11 bases are shared with TRBD2. The trim removed 5 bases at V and 0 bases at J, leaving 8 bases unmatched. CDR3 length: 17 amino acids. Germline-derived CDR1 and CDR2 are MNHEY and SMNVEV (reference sequence). DNA of the CDR3: TGTGCCAGCAGTCCCCAGACTAGCGGGGAGTACCAAGAGACCCAGTACTTC. Translation: CASSPQTSGEYQETQYF.

In its sample, this clone was seen a few times. The chain uses TRBV6-5 and TRBJ2-5; unclear D gene. Trimming removed 5 bases at V and 3 bases at J, with 13 bases between. Germline lookup yields CDR1 MNHEY and CDR2 SVGAGI. The CDR3 is 14 residues long. CDR3 DNA sequence: TGTGCCAGCAGTCGCCCCGACATGAAAGAGACCCAGTACTTC. It translates to CASSRPDMKETQYF.

This chain joins TRBV2 and TRBJ1-6, with D possibly being TRBD1 (5 bases). The CDR3 has 13 residues. The germline CDR1 and CDR2 sequences are SNHLY and FYNNEI. Trimming stripped 3 bases from V and 14 bases from J, with 14 bases between. CDR3 DNA sequence: TGTGCCAGCAGTGATTTCGGGACCGCATCCCTCCACTTT. This gives the protein CASSDFGTASLHF.

The CDR3 nucleotides are TGCGCCAGCAGCCAATTTACTGAGGACAGTTCGTTCCGAAATGGCTACACCTTC. It specifies CASSQFTEDSSFRNGYTF. The V gene is TRBV4-1, the J gene TRBJ1-2; TRBD1 is a possible D gene (6 bases). Trimming left V 2 bases short and J 6 bases short, with 25 bases between. The CDR3 is made up of 18 amino acids. Looked up from germline, CDR1 is MGHRA and CDR2 is YSYEKL.